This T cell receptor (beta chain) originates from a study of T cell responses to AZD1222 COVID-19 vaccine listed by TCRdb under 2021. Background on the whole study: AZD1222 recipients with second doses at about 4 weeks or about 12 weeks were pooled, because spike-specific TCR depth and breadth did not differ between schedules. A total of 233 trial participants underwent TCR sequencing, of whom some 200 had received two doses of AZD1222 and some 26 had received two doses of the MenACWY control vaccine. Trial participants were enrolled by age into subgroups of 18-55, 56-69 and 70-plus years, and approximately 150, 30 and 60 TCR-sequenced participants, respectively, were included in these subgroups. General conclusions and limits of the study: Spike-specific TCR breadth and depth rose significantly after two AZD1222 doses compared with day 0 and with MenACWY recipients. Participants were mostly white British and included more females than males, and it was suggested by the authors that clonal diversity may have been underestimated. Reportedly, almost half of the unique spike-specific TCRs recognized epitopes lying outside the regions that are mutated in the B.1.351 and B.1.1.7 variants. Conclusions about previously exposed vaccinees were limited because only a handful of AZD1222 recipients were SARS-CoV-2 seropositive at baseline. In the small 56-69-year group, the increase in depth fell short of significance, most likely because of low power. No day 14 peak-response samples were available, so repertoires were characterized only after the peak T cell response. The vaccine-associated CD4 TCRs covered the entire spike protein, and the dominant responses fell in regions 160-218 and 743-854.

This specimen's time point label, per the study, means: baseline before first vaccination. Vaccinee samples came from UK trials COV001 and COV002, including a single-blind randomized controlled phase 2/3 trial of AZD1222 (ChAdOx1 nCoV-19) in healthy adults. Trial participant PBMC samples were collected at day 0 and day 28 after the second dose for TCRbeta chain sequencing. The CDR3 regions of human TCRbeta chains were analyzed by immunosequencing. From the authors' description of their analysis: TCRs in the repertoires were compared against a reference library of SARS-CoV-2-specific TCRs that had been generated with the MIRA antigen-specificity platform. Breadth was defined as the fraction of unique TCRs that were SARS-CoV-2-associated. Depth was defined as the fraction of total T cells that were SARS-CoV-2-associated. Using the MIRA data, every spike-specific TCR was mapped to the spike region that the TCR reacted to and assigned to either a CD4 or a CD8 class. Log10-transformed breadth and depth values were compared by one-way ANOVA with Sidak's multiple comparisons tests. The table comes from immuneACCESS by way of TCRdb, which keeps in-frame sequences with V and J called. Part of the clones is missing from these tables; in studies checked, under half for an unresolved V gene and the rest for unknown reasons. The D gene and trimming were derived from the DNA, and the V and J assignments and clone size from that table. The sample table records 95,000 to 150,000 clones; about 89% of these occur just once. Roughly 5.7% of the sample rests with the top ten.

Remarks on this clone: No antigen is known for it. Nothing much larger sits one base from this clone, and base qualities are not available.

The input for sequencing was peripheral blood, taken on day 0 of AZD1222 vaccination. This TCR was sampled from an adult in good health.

The CDR3 protein is CASRDSGAYEQYF. The bases read TGCGCCAGCAGAGATTCCGGGGCCTACGAGCAGTACTTC. The sequence joins TRBV10-2 to TRBJ2-7; TRBD2 might be the D gene, on 5 matching bases. At the junction V is shortened by 6 bases and J by 2 bases, with 11 bases in between. CDR1 and CDR2, per the germline V gene, are WSHSY and SAAADI. From cysteine to phenylalanine, the CDR3 is 13 amino acids long. The kept DNA is CDR3 alone, 39 bases in frame from the first base.